The clone carrying this T cell receptor beta chain appeared a few times. Method: immunoSEQ multiplex PCR; TCRdb's copy keeps in-frame clones and lacks some. The sample gives about 400,000 clones, around nine tenths of which show up once; roughly 9.4% is in the top ten. Residents of about two dozen US areas, aged roughly 18 to 89 years, made up the participants. These data come from a study of blood T cell repertoires in COVID-19. V lost 6 bases and J 3 bases, leaving 18 bases between the germline ends. Germline V gene data show CDR1 as LGHNT and CDR2 as FRNRAP. The CDR3 has 16 amino acids. The rearrangement links TRBV12-5 to TRBJ1-5; D is unclear. The sequence came from a woman aged 50 to 60 who had recovered from COVID-19. Sequencing input: PBMCs or T cells enriched from blood (not recorded which). The CDR3 spells CASGWELLAFNQPQHF. CDR3 nucleotides: TGTGCTAGTGGGTGGGAGCTTCTAGCCTTCAATCAGCCCCAGCATTTT. The full variable domain, completed using reference TRBV12-5 and TRBJ1-5, is DARVTQTPRHKVTEMGQEVTMRCQPILGHNTVFWYRQTMMQGLELLAYFRNRAPLDDSGMPKDRFSAEMPDATLATLKIQPSEPRDSAVYFCASGWELLAFNQPQHFGDGTRLSIL.